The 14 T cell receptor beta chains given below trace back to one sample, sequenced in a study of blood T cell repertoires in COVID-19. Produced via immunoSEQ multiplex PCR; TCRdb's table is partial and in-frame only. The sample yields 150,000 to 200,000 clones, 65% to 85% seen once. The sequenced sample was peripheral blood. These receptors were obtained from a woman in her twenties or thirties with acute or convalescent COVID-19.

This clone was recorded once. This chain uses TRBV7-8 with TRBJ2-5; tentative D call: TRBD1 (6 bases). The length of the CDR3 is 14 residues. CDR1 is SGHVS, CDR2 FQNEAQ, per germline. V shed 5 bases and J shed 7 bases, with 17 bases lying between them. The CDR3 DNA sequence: TGTGCCAGCAGCCGATTGGGACAAGTAGGGACCCAGTACTTC. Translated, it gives CASSRLGQVGTQYF.

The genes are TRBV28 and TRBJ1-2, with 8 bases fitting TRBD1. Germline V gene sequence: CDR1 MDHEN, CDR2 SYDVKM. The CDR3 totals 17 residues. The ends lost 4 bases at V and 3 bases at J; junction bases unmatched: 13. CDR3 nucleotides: TGTGCCAGCAGTTCCCTCGACAGGGGTCGGTTCGACTATGGCTACACCTTC. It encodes CASSSLDRGRFDYGYTF.

The CDR3 is CASSALGQGWSDTQYF. CDR3 bases: TGTGCCAGCAGCGCCCTTGGACAGGGGTGGTCAGATACGCAGTATTTT. The rearrangement joins TRBV9 to TRBJ2-3; TRBD1 agrees at 9 bases. The trim removed 3 bases at V and 4 bases at J, leaving 9 bases unmatched. The germline CDR1 and CDR2 sequences are SGDLS and YYNGEE. CDR3 length: 16 residues.

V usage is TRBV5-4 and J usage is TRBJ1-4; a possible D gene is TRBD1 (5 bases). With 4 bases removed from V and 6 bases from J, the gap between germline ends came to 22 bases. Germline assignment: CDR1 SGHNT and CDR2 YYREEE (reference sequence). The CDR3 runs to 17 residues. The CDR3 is CASSQSGIGGAHEKLFF. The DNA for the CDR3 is TGTGCCAGCAGCCAGTCTGGGATCGGGGGTGCTCATGAAAAACTGTTTTTT.

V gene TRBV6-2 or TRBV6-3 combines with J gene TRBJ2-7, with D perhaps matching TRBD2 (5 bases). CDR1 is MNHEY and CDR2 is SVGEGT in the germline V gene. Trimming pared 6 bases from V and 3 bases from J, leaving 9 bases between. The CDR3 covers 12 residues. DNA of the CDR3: TGTGCCAGCAGCCTTACTAGCTACGAGCAGTACTTC. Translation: CASSLTSYEQYF.

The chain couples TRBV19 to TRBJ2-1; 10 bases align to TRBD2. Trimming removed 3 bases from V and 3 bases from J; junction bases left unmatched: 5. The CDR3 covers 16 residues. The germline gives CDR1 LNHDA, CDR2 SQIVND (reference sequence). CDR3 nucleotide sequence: TGTGCCAGTAGTATCCGGACTAGCGGATTCTACAATGAGCAGTTCTTC. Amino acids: CASSIRTSGFYNEQFF. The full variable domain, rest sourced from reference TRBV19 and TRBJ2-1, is DGGITQSPKYLFRKEGQNVTLSCEQNLNHDAMYWYRQDPGQGLRLIYYSQIVNDFQKGDIAEGYSVSREKKESFPLTVTSAQKNPTAFYLCASSIRTSGFYNEQFFGPGTRLTVL.

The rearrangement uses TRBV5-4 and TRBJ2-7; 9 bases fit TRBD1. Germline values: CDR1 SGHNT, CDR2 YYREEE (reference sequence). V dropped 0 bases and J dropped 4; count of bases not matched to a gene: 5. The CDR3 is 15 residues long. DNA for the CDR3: TGTGCCAGCAGCTTGGAGACAGGGGGATCGTACGAGCAGTACTTC. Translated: CASSLETGGSYEQYF.

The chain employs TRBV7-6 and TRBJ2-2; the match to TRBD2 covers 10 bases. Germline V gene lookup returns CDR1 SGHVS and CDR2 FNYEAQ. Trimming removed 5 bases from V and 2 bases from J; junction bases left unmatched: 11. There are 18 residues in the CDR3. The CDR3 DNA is TGTGCCAGCAGCCCAGGTTTAGCGGGAGGACTCAACACCGGGGAGCTGTTTTTT. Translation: CASSPGLAGGLNTGELFF.

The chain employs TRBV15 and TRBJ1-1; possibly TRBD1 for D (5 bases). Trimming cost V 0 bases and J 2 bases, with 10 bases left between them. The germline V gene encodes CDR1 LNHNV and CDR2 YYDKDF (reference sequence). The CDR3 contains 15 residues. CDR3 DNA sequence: TGTGCCACCAGCAGAGATTCAGGGCGTAACACTGAAGCTTTCTTT. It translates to CATSRDSGRNTEAFF.

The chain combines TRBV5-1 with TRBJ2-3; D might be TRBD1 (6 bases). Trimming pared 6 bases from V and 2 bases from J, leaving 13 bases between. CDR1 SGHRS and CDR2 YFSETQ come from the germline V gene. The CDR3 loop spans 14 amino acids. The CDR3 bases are TGCGCCAGCAACCAGGGGACCCCCACAGATACGCAGTATTTT. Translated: CASNQGTPTDTQYF.

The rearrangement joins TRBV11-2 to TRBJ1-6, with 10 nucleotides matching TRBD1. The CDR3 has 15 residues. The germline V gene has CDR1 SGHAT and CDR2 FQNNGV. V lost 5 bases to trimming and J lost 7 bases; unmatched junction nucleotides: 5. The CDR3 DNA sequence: TGTGCCAGCAGCCTACGACAGGGGGCGAATTCACCCCTCCACTTT. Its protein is CASSLRQGANSPLHF.

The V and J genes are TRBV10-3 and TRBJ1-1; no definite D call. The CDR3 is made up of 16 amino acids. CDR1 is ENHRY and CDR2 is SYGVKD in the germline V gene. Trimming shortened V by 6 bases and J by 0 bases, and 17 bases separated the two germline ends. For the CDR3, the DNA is TGTGCCATCAGGGCGGGATTCTCGGGGATGAACACTGAAGCTTTCTTT. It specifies CAIRAGFSGMNTEAFF.

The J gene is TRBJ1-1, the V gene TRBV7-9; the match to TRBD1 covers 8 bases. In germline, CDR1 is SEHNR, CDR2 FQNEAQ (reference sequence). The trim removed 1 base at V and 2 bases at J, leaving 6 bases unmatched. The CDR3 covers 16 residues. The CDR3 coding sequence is TGTGCCAGCAGCTTAGGGCCGCAGGGGGCTAACACTGAAGCTTTCTTT. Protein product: CASSLGPQGANTEAFF.

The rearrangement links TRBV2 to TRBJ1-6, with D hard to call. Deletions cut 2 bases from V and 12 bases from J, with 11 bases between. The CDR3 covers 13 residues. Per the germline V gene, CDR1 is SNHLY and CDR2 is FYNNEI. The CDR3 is CASSERTKLPLHF. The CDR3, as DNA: TGTGCCAGCAGTGAAAGAACAAAATTACCCCTCCACTTT. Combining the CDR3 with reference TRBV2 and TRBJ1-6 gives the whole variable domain EPEVTQTPSHQVTQMGQEVILRCVPISNHLYFYWYRQILGQKVEFLVSFYNNEISEKSEIFDDQFSVERPDGSNFTLKIRSTKLEDSAMYFCASSERTKLPLHFGNGTRLTVT.